Each of the 25 T cell receptor beta chains below was sequenced from the same sample in a study of blood T cell repertoires in COVID-19. Assay: immunoSEQ multiplex PCR; the TCRdb copy retains only in-frame clones and omits some. The sample contains around 100,000 clones, over 75% of which appear only once. What was sequenced was peripheral blood. Receptors originate from a human donor in a cohort sampled during active or convalescent COVID-19.

This chain links TRBV5-1 with TRBJ1-2; TRBD1 matches at 11 bases. V trimming: 7 bases; J trimming: 2 bases; junction bases outside the gene matches: 19. This CDR3 comprises 19 residues. The germline V gene encodes CDR1 SGHRS and CDR2 YFSETQ. The CDR3 protein is CASGSRTGGDKTQNYGYTF. The DNA for the CDR3 is TGCGCCAGCGGATCGAGGACAGGGGGCGATAAAACCCAGAACTATGGCTACACCTTC.

This chain joins TRBV5-1 and TRBJ1-4; TRBD1 matches at 9 bases. Germline CDR1 reads SGHRS; CDR2 reads YFSETQ. The J segment lost 8 bases and the V segment lost 4 bases, leaving 6 bases of the junction unmatched. The CDR3 contains 14 residues. The CDR3 DNA follows: TGCGCCAGCAGCGGGGGACAGGGTAAGGAAAAACTGTTTTTT. Encoded protein: CASSGGQGKEKLFF.

The CDR3 is CASSYSTFGRDTEAFF. CDR3 DNA sequence: TGTGCCAGCAGTTATTCTACGTTCGGCAGGGACACTGAAGCTTTCTTT. The chain uses TRBV6-5 and TRBJ1-1; perhaps TRBD1 as D (5 bases). This CDR3 spans 16 amino acids. V was trimmed by 3 bases and J by 3 bases, leaving 17 bases between them. Germline values: CDR1 MNHEY, CDR2 SVGAGI.

This chain uses TRBV12-5 with TRBJ2-6; D perhaps matches TRBD2 (5 bases). CDR3 length equals 19 residues. The V end was cut by 4 bases, the J end by 0 bases, with 19 bases between. CDR1 and CDR2 (germline): LGHNT, FRNRAP. The DNA for the CDR3 is TGTGCTAGTGGTTCCACCCAAGGAGGCTTAAGCTCTGGGGCCAACGTCCTGACTTTC. Residues: CASGSTQGGLSSGANVLTF. The whole variable domain, remainder taken from reference TRBV12-5 and TRBJ2-6, is DARVTQTPRHKVTEMGQEVTMRCQPILGHNTVFWYRQTMMQGLELLAYFRNRAPLDDSGMPKDRFSAEMPDATLATLKIQPSEPRDSAVYFCASGSTQGGLSSGANVLTFGAGSRLTVL.

The genes are TRBV6-5 and TRBJ2-2; the D is unclear. The V end was cut by 6 bases, the J end by 2 bases, with 10 bases between. Per the germline V gene, CDR1 is MNHEY and CDR2 is SVGAGI. This CDR3 has 14 residues. This CDR3 reads CASRRSGNTGELFF. The CDR3 DNA sequence: TGTGCCAGCAGGCGATCAGGAAACACCGGGGAGCTGTTTTTT.

The rearrangement joins TRBV19 to TRBJ1-2, with 8 bases lining up with TRBD1. With V trimmed by 5 bases and J by 2 bases, 4 bases remained unmatched. Germline CDR1 and CDR2: LNHDA and SQIVND (reference sequence). The CDR3 has 14 amino acids. In DNA form, the CDR3 reads TGTGCCAGTAGTGTCGACAGGGGCAACTATGGCTACACCTTC. Translating it yields CASSVDRGNYGYTF.

The chain uses TRBV3-1 (or the pseudogene TRBV3-2) and TRBJ1-5, with 8 positions matching TRBD1. After removal of 2 bases from V and 5 bases from J, the junction contained 5 bases not matched to a gene. CDR1 LGHDT and CDR2 YNNKEL come from the germline V gene (reference sequence). The length of the CDR3 is 15 residues. CDR3 sequence (DNA): TGTGCCAGCAGCCAATCAGGGGGCCGATATCAGCCCCAGCATTTT. It translates to CASSQSGGRYQPQHF.

The gene calls are TRBV21-1 and TRBJ2-5; the table's D call, TRBD2, has no DNA check behind it. TRBV21-1 is described as a pseudogene. This CDR3 is 15 amino acids long. CDR3 coding DNA: TGTGCCAGCGAGGGCGGGGGGAACCCATGGGAGACCCAGTACTTC. Protein product: CASEGGGNPWETQYF.

The chain has TRBV10-1 and TRBJ2-7; TRBD1 might be the D (5 bases). Germline-derived CDR1 and CDR2 are WNHNN and SYGVQD (reference sequence). The CDR3 is made up of 13 amino acids. V lost 6 bases, J lost 4 bases, and 13 bases lay in between. The CDR3: CASSSQGRYEQYF. CDR3 sequence (DNA): TGCGCCAGCAGCTCCCAGGGCAGATACGAGCAGTACTTC.

The V call is TRBV5-8, the J call TRBJ1-1; no reliable D call. Germline lookup yields CDR1 SGHTS and CDR2 YDEGEE. V dropped 4 bases and J dropped 0 bases, with 13 bases sitting between them. This CDR3 region has 15 residues. CDR3 amino acids: CASSNRGEMNTEAFF. The CDR3 nucleotides read TGTGCCAGCAGCAATCGTGGGGAGATGAACACTGAAGCTTTCTTT.

The rearrangement links TRBV7-3 to TRBJ2-6; D might be TRBD1 (5 bases). CDR3 size: 15 residues. Trimming pared 5 bases from V and 4 bases from J, leaving 12 bases between. Looked up from germline, CDR1 is SGHTA and CDR2 is FQGTGA. DNA for the CDR3: TGTGCCAGCAGCCCACGGACACTGGGGGCCAACGTCCTGACTTTC. It translates to CASSPRTLGANVLTF.

This clone was counted once. The rearrangement links TRBV28 to TRBJ2-5; weak D call: TRBD2 (5 bases). The germline V gene encodes CDR1 MDHEN and CDR2 SYDVKM. There are 14 residues in the CDR3. The ends were cut back, 3 bases at V and 0 bases at J, with 8 bases in the middle. CDR3 coding DNA: TGTGCCAGCAGTTTGAGGGTCTACCAAGAGACCCAGTACTTC. Translated: CASSLRVYQETQYF.

This rearrangement joins TRBV6-6 to TRBJ2-5; TRBD1 agrees at 10 bases. J lost 1 base, V lost 4 bases, and 0 bases had no gene match. Germline values: CDR1 MNHNY, CDR2 SVGAGI (reference sequence). The CDR3 extends over 14 amino acids. The CDR3 sequence: CASSWDRGQETQYF. The CDR3 DNA reads TGTGCCAGCAGTTGGGACAGGGGCCAAGAGACCCAGTACTTC.

The rearrangement uses TRBV24-1 and TRBJ2-3, with 10 nucleotides matching TRBD1. Germline V gives CDR1 KGHDR, CDR2 SFDVKD. V dropped 4 bases and J dropped 4; count of bases not matched to a gene: 4. This CDR3 contains 15 residues. The CDR3 DNA follows: TGTGCCACCAGTGACCATGACAGGGGGCCAGATACGCAGTATTTT. It specifies CATSDHDRGPDTQYF.

This rearrangement joins TRBV18 to TRBJ2-5; weak D call: TRBD2 (6 bases). Germline CDR1 is KGHSH and CDR2 is LQKENI. The CDR3 runs to 13 residues. Trimming stripped 6 bases from V and 5 bases from J, with 13 bases between. CDR3 bases: TGTGCCAGCTCGCGCCAGGGAGGTGAGACCCAGTACTTC. The encoded protein is CASSRQGGETQYF.

This rearrangement joins TRBV2 to TRBJ1-4; the D is unclear. The V end lost 4 bases, the J end lost 1 base, and 7 bases lay between the germline ends. This CDR3 region has 14 residues. CDR1 is SNHLY, CDR2 FYNNEI, per germline. As DNA, the CDR3 is TGTGCCAGCAGTGTGAGGGAAACTAATGAAAAACTGTTTTTT. It codes for CASSVRETNEKLFF.

This chain connects TRBV4-1 to TRBJ2-7; D remains ambiguous. Looked up from germline, CDR1 is MGHRA and CDR2 is YSYEKL. V lost 0 bases to trimming and J lost 0 bases, with 12 bases between them. The CDR3 runs 16 residues. In DNA form, the CDR3 reads TGCGCCAGCAGCCAAGAATGGGCCTTGGGCTCCTACGAGCAGTACTTC. Translation gives CASSQEWALGSYEQYF.

This clone occurred once. The J gene is TRBJ2-2, the V gene TRBV6-1; 9 bases line up with TRBD1. Germline assignment: CDR1 MNHNS and CDR2 SASEGT. V trimming: 3 bases; J trimming: 6 bases; junction bases outside the gene matches: 5. The CDR3 is made up of 15 amino acids. CDR3 region: CASSETGGIAGELFF. CDR3 in DNA: TGTGCCAGCAGTGAGACAGGGGGAATCGCCGGGGAGCTGTTTTTT.

The rearrangement links TRBV19 to TRBJ1-5, with 9 positions matching TRBD1. CDR1 is LNHDA, CDR2 SQIVND, per germline (reference sequence). The CDR3 is 17 residues long. The trim removed 8 bases at V and 3 bases at J, leaving 14 bases unmatched. The CDR3 protein is CASYPGTGFIVNQPQHF. CDR3 bases: TGTGCCAGTTATCCCGGGACAGGGTTTATTGTCAATCAGCCCCAGCATTTT.

The chain couples TRBV7-8 to TRBJ1-1; a weak D match, TRBD1 (5 bases). V dropped 4 bases and J dropped 2 bases, with 8 bases sitting between them. CDR3 length: 13 residues. Germline CDR1 is SGHVS and CDR2 is FQNEAQ. The CDR3 is CASSSTENTEAFF. The CDR3 bases are TGTGCCAGCAGCTCGACAGAAAACACTGAAGCTTTCTTT.

V usage is TRBV7-3 and J usage is TRBJ1-1; 7 bases line up with TRBD1. V shed 4 bases and J 3 bases; nucleotides not matched to a gene: 8. The V gene's germline CDR1 is SGHTA and CDR2 FQGTGA. The CDR3 sequence is 15 residues long. The CDR3 DNA sequence: TGTGCCAGCAGCTCGGGACAGTCAAGGGACACTGAAGCTTTCTTT. It translates to CASSSGQSRDTEAFF.

The chain combines TRBV3-1 (or the pseudogene TRBV3-2) with TRBJ2-3; 11 bases are a match to TRBD2. Per the germline V gene, CDR1 is LGHDT and CDR2 is YNNKEL (reference sequence). This CDR3 is 14 amino acids long. V was clipped by 6 bases and J by 6 bases; unmatched bases: 5. CDR3 protein: CASRGTSGADTQYF. The CDR3 DNA reads as TGTGCCAGCAGGGGGACTAGCGGAGCCGATACGCAGTATTTT.

The V gene is TRBV7-2, the J gene TRBJ1-2; D gene ambiguous. The CDR3 totals 13 residues. Trimming removed 1 base from V and 5 bases from J, with 8 bases in between. CDR1 is SGHTA, CDR2 FQGNSA, per germline. CDR3 region: CASSLVGRYGYTF. DNA of the CDR3: TGTGCCAGCAGCTTAGTCGGCAGGTATGGCTACACCTTC.

This clone was seen only once. This sequence joins TRBV10-3 and TRBJ2-2; tentatively, D is TRBD2 (5 bases). Germline CDR1 reads ENHRY; CDR2 reads SYGVKD. There are 14 residues in the CDR3. Trimming removed 2 bases from V and 3 bases from J, with 7 bases in between. The DNA of the CDR3 is TGTGCCATCAGTGAGAGCGGCTACACCGGGGAGCTGTTTTTT. Protein product: CAISESGYTGELFF.

This clone was detected a few times. The chain joins TRBV7-6 to TRBJ1-6; TRBD1 agrees at 10 bases. The V segment lost 4 bases and the J segment 7 bases; nucleotides outside the gene matches: 7. The CDR3 is made up of 16 amino acids. Germline V gives CDR1 SGHVS, CDR2 FNYEAQ. As DNA, the CDR3 is TGTGCCAGCAGCTCGCGGGACAGGGGTGTGAATTCACCCCTCCACTTT. Translation: CASSSRDRGVNSPLHF.